The 12 T cell receptor beta chains given below trace back to one sample, sequenced in a study of T cells in women clearing cervical HPV infection. Some clones are missing from TCRdb's copy, which holds only in-frame ones; the method was immunoSEQ multiplex PCR. In total, the table holds tens of thousands of clones. Material for sequencing was blood buffy coat. These receptors originate from a woman between 18 and 69 years old with a cervical HPV16 infection that either progressed to CIN3+ or cleared (not recorded which).

With respect to this clone: The CDR3 end falls 3 residues outside the read, so it is completed with the germline J gene. J is TRBJ2-5 and V is TRBV20-1; a weak D match, TRBD1 (5 bases). CDR1 is DFQATT and CDR2 is SNEGSKA in the germline V gene (reference sequence). V was cut by 5 bases and J by 3 bases, with 7 bases left in between. The CDR3 loop spans 11 amino acids. CDR3 region: CSAWTKETQYF. The sequenced part of the CDR3 DNA is TGCAGTGCTTGGACAAAAGAGACC.

Concerning this clone itself: The read finishes 3 residues shy of the CDR3 end, and the germline J gene is used to complete it. This chain connects TRBV5-1 to TRBJ1-2, with D perhaps TRBD1 (5 bases). The germline V and J ends were trimmed by 9 bases and 4 bases, with 13 bases remaining between them. The CDR3 sequence is 12 residues long. CDR1 and CDR2 from the germline V gene are SGHRS and YFSETQ. This CDR3 reads CANQKGFYGYTF. The DNA read from the CDR3 is TGCGCCAACCAAAAGGGGTTCTATGGC.

The CDR3: CASSIHRAFGQYF. The CDR3 DNA, read in part, is TGTGCCAGTAGTATCCACAGGGCTTTTGGT. The rearrangement joins TRBV19 to TRBJ2-4; a possible D gene is TRBD1 (6 bases). The missing CDR3 end, 3 residues past where the read stops, is filled in from the germline J gene. Germline V gene lookup returns CDR1 LNHDA and CDR2 SQIVND (reference sequence). This CDR3 is 13 amino acids long.

On this clone itself: The read terminates 3 residues ahead of where the CDR3 ends, so the germline J gene completes it. This sequence joins TRBV19 and TRBJ1-2; TRBD1 matches 7 bases. The CDR3 extends over 15 amino acids. The germline V gene has CDR1 LNHDA and CDR2 SQIVND (reference sequence). CDR3 amino acids: CASSLRQGGSYDYTF. The sequenced part of the CDR3 DNA is TGTGCCAGTAGTTTGAGACAGGGTGGGTCCTACGAC.

For this clone: The CDR3 end is not reached by the read, which stops 3 residues before it; the germline J gene fills it in. The genes are TRBV5-1 and TRBJ1-5; D perhaps matches TRBD1 (5 bases). Trimming left V 4 bases short and J 6 bases short, with 11 bases between. Germline-derived CDR1 and CDR2 are SGHRS and YFSETQ. The CDR3 is made up of 13 amino acids. CDR3: CASSEDIRQPQHF. The part of the CDR3 DNA that was read is TGCGCCAGCAGCGAGGACATTCGTCAGCCC.

As for this clone: The read finishes 3 residues shy of the CDR3 end, and the germline J gene is used to complete it. The chain is built from TRBV2 and TRBJ1-2; 7 nucleotides align to TRBD1. Germline V gene data show CDR1 as SNHLY and CDR2 as FYNNEI. The trim removed 4 bases at V and 4 bases at J, leaving 3 bases unmatched. This CDR3 has 13 residues. The CDR3 region is CASSGDRVYGYTF. The DNA read from the CDR3 is TGTGCCAGCAGTGGAGACAGGGTCTATGGC.

As to this clone: The CDR3 is cut off 3 residues early in the read; its end comes from the germline J gene. The genes are TRBV19 and TRBJ2-3, with 7 bases aligning to TRBD1. The CDR3 length is 15 residues. Germline CDR1 reads LNHDA; CDR2 reads SQIVND (reference sequence). CDR3 in amino acids: CASNVRRDSNQPQYF. Partial CDR3 DNA: TGTGCCAGTAACGTCAGACGGGACAGCAATCAGCCG.

About this clone: The read terminates 3 residues before the CDR3 end, so the remaining end is supplied by the germline J gene. The chain has TRBV20-1 and TRBJ1-6; the D is unclear. The CDR3 totals 16 residues. Germline values: CDR1 DFQATT, CDR2 SNEGSKA (reference sequence). Deletions cut 0 bases from V and 0 bases from J, with 9 bases between. The CDR3 is CSARDVQSSYNSPLHF. CDR3 bases read: TGCAGTGCTAGAGACGTACAGAGCTCCTATAATTCACCC.

On this clone itself: The read comes to an end 3 residues before the CDR3 does, leaving the germline J gene to fill in the end. This chain connects TRBV28 to TRBJ2-7; TRBD2 matches 13 bases. The germline V gene has CDR1 MDHEN and CDR2 SYDVKM. The V and J ends lost 6 bases and 4 bases, in that order; junction bases with no gene match: 6. This CDR3 contains 15 residues. The CDR3 reads CASRRTSGRGYEQYF. CDR3 DNA (partial): TGTGCCAGCAGACGGACTAGCGGGAGAGGGTACGAG.

For this clone: Germline is not matched at one junction end, which may reflect a read error. The observed sequence ends 3 residues before the CDR3 terminus, with the missing tail filled in from the germline J gene. Different DNA sequences within this sample yield the same CDR3. The chain recombines TRBV6-1 with TRBJ1-3; 10 bases line up with TRBD1. This CDR3 is built from 16 residues. From germline, CDR1 is MNHNS and CDR2 SASEGT. The CDR3 reads CASSEASTGGANTIYF. The CDR3 bases that were read are TGTGCCAGCAGTGAAGCGTCGACAGGGGGCGCGAACACT.

For this clone: The read falls 3 residues short of the CDR3 end, and the missing part is taken from the germline J gene. The chain couples TRBV20-1 to TRBJ2-3; no reliable D call. In germline, CDR1 is DFQATT, CDR2 SNEGSKA (reference sequence). The CDR3 runs 15 residues. The V end was cut by 2 bases, the J end by 0 bases, with 12 bases between. Incomplete CDR3 DNA: TGCAGTGCTAGACCCCCACCTACTAGCACAGATACG. As protein: CSARPPPTSTDT. The entire CDR3 protein reads CSARPPPTSTDTQYF.

A remark on this clone: The CDR3 end is not reached by the read, which stops 3 residues before it; the germline J gene fills it in. This chain uses TRBV6-2 or TRBV6-3 with TRBJ2-2; 8 positions agree with TRBD2. This CDR3 is 17 amino acids long. From germline, CDR1 is MNHEY and CDR2 SVGEGT. The V and J ends lost 4 bases and 10 bases, in that order; junction bases with no gene match: 17. CDR3 DNA (partial): TGTGCCAGCAGTTCTAATCGCGGGACTAGAGGTGCGGAGGAG. Translated: CASSSNRGTRGAEE. The complete CDR3 reads CASSSNRGTRGAEELFF.